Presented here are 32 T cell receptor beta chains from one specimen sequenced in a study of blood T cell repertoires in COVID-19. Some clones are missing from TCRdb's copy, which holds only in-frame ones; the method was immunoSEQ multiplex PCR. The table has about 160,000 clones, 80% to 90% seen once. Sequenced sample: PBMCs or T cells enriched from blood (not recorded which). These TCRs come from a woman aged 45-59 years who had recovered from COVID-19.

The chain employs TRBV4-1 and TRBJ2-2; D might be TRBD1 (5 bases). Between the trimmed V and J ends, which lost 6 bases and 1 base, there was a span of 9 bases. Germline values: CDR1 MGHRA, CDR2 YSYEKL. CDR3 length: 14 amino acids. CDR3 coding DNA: TGCGCCAGCAGGGCACAGGAGAACACCGGGGAGCTGTTTTTT. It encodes CASRAQENTGELFF.

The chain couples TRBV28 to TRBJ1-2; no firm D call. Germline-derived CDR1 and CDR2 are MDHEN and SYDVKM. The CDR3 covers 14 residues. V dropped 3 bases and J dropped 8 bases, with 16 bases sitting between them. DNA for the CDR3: TGTGCCAGCAGTTTCCTTCGGGGAAGGGAAGGCTACACCTTC. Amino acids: CASSFLRGREGYTF.

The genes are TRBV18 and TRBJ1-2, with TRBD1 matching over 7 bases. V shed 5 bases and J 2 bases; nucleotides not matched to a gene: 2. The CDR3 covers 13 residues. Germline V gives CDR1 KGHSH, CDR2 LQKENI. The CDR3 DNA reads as TGTGCCAGCTCATCGGACAGGAACTATGGCTACACCTTC. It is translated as CASSSDRNYGYTF. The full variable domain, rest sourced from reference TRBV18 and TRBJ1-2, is NAGVMQNPRHLVRRRGQEARLRCSPMKGHSHVYWYRQLPEEGLKFMVYLQKENIIDESGMPKERFSAEFPKEGPSILRIQQVVRGDSAAYFCASSSDRNYGYTFGSGTRLTVV.

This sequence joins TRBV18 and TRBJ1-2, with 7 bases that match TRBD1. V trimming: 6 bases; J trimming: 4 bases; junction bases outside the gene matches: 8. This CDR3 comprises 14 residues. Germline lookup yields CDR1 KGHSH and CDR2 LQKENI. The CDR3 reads CASSPDRLGYGYTF. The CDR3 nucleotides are TGTGCCAGCTCGCCGGACAGGTTGGGCTATGGCTACACCTTC.

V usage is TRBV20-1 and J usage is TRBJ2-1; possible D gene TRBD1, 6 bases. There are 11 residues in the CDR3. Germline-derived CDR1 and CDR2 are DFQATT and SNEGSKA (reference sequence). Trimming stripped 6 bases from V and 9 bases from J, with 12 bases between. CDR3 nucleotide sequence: TGCAGTGCCGCAGGGGTGAGTGAGCAGTTCTTC. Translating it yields CSAAGVSEQFF.

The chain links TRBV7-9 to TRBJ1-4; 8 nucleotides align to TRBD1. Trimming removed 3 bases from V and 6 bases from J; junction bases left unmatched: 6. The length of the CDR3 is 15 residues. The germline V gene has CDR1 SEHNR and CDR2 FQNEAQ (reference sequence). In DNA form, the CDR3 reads TGTGCCAGCAGCTTTCGGACAGGGTGGGATGAAAAACTGTTTTTT. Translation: CASSFRTGWDEKLFF.

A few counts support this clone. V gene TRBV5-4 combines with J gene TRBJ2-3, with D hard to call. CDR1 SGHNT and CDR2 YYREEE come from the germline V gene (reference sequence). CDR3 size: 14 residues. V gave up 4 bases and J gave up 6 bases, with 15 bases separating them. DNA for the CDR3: TGTGCCAGCAGCACCCCTATGGTCATGGATACGCAGTATTTT. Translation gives CASSTPMVMDTQYF.

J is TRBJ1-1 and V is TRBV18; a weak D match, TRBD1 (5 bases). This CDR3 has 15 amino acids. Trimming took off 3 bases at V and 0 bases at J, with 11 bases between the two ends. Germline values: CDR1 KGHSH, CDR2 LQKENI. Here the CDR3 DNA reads TGTGCCAGCTCACCCTCGACAGTAATGAACACTGAAGCTTTCTTT. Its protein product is CASSPSTVMNTEAFF. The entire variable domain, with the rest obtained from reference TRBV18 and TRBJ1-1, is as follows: NAGVMQNPRHLVRRRGQEARLRCSPMKGHSHVYWYRQLPEEGLKFMVYLQKENIIDESGMPKERFSAEFPKEGPSILRIQQVVRGDSAAYFCASSPSTVMNTEAFFGQGTRLTVV.

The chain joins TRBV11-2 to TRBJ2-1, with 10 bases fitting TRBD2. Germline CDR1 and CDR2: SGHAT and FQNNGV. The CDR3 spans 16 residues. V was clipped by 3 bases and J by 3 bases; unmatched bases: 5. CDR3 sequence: CASSFGGLADYNEQFF. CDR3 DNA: TGTGCCAGCAGCTTCGGCGGACTAGCGGACTACAATGAGCAGTTCTTC.

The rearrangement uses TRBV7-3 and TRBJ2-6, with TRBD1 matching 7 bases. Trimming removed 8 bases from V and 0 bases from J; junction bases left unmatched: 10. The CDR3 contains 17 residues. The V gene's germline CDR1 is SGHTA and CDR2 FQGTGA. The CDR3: CASGNRDSLSGANVLTF. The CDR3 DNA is TGTGCCAGCGGCAACCGGGACAGTCTCTCTGGGGCCAACGTCCTGACTTTC.

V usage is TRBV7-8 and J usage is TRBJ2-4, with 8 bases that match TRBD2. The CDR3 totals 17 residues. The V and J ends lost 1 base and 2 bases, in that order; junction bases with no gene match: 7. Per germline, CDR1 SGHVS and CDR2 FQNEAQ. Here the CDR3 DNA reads TGTGCCAGCAGCTTAGTTCAGAGCGGGAGAACCAAAAACATTCAGTACTTC. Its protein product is CASSLVQSGRTKNIQYF.

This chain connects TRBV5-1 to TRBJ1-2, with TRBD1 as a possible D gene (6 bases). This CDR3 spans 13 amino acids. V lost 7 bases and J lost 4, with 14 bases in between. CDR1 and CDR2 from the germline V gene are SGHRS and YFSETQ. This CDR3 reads CASGPGHFYGYTF. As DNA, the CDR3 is TGCGCCAGCGGGCCGGGACACTTCTATGGCTACACCTTC.

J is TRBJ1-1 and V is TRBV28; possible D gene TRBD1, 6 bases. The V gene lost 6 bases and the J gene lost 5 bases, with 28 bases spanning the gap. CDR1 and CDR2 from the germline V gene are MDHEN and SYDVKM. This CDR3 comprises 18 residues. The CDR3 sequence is CASSITLGTLPRRTEAFF. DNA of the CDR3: TGTGCCAGCAGCATAACCCTCGGGACACTACCACGAAGGACTGAAGCTTTCTTT. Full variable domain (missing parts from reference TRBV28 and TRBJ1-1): DVKVTQSSRYLVKRTGEKVFLECVQDMDHENMFWYRQDPGLGLRLIYFSYDVKMKEKGDIPEGYSVSREKKERFSLILESASTNQTSMYLCASSITLGTLPRRTEAFFGQGTRLTVV.

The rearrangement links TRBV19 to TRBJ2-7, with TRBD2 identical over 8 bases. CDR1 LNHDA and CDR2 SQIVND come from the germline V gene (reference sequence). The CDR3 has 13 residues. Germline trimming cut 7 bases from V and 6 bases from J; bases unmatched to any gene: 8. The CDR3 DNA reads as TGTGCCAGTACCTCGGGACTAGGAGGCGAGCAGTACTTC. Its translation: CASTSGLGGEQYF.

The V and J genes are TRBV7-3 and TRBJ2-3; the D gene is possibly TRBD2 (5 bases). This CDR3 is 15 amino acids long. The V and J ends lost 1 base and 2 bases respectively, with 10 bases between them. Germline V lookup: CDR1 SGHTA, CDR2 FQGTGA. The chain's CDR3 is CASSLKAGLTDTQYF. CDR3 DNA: TGTGCCAGCAGCTTAAAAGCAGGACTCACAGATACGCAGTATTTT.

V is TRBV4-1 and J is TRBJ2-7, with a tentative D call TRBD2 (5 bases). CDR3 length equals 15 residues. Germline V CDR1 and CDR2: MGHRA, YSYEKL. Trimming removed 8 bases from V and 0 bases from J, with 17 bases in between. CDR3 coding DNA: TGCGCCAGCGGGCTGGGTCCGGCGGGCTCCTACGAGCAGTACTTC. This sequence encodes CASGLGPAGSYEQYF.

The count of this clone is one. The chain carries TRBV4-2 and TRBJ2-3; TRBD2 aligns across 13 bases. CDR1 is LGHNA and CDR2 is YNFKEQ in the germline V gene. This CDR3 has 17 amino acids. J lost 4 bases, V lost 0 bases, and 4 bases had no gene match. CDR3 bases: TGTGCCAGCAGCCAAGACCGGACTAGCGGGAGCTCAGATACGCAGTATTTT. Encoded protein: CASSQDRTSGSSDTQYF.

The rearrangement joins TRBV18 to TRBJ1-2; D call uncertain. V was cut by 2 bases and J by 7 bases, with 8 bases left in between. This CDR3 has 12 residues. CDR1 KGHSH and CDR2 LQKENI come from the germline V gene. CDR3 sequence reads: CASSPWEGGYTF. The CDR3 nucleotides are TGTGCCAGCTCACCATGGGAGGGTGGCTACACCTTC.

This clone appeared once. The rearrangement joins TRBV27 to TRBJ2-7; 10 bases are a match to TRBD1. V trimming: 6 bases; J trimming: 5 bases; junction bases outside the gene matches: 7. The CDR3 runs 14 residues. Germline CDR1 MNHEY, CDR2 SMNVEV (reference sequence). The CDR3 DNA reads TGTGCCAGCAGACCCGGGACAGGGGTCCACGAGCAGTACTTC. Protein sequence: CASRPGTGVHEQYF.

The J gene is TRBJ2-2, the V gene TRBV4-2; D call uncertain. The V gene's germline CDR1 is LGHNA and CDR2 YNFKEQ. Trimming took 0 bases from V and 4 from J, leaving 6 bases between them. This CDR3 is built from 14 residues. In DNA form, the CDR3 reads TGTGCCAGCAGCCAAGAATCCGTCACCGGGGAGCTGTTTTTT. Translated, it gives CASSQESVTGELFF.

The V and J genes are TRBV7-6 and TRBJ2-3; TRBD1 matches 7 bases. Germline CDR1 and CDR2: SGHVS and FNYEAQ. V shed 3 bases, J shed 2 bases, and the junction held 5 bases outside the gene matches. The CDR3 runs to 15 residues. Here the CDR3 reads CASSLPGQSTDTQYF. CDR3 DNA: TGTGCCAGCAGCTTGCCGGGACAGTCCACAGATACGCAGTATTTT.

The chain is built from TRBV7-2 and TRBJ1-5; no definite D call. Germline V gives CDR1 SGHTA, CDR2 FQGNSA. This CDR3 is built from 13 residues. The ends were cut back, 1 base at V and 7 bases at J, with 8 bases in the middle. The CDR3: CASSLESGQPQHF. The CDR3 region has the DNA TGTGCCAGCAGCTTAGAGAGCGGCCAGCCCCAGCATTTT.

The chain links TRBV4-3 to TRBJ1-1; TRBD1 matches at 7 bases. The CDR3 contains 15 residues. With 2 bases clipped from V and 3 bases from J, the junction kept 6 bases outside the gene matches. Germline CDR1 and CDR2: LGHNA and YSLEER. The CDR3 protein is CASSQFAGGYTEAFF. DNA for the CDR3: TGCGCCAGCAGCCAATTTGCAGGGGGGTACACTGAAGCTTTCTTT.

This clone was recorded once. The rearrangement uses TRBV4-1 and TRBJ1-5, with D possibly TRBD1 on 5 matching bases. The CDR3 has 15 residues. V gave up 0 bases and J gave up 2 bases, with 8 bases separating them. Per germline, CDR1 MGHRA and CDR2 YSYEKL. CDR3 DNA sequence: TGCGCCAGCAGCCAAGAAAGGGGTGGCAATCAGCCCCAGCATTTT. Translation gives CASSQERGGNQPQHF.

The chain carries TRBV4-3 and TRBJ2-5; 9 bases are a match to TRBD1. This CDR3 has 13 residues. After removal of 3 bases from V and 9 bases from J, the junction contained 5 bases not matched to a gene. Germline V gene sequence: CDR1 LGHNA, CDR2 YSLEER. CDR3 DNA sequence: TGCGCCAGCAGCCAGGGACAGGGTGCGGCCCAGTACTTC. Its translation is CASSQGQGAAQYF.

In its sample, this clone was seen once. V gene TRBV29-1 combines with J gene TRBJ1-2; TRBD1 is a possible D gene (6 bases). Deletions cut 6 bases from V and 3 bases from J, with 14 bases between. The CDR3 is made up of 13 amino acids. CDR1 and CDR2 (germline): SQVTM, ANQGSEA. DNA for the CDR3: TGCAGCGTAAGAACAGGGAACGACTATGGCTACACCTTC. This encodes CSVRTGNDYGYTF.

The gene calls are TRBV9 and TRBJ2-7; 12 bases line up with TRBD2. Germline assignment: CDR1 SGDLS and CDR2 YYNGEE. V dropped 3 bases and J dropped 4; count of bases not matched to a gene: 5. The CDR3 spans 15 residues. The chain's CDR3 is CASSEGLAGAYEQYF. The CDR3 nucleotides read TGTGCCAGCAGCGAGGGACTAGCGGGTGCATACGAGCAGTACTTC.

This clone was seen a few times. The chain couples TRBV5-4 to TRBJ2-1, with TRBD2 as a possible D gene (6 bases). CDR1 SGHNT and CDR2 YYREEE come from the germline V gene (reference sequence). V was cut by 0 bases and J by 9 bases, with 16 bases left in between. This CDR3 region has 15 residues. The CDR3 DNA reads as TGTGCCAGCAGCTTGGCAACTAGCCGGGGCGGTGAGCAGTTCTTC. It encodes CASSLATSRGGEQFF.

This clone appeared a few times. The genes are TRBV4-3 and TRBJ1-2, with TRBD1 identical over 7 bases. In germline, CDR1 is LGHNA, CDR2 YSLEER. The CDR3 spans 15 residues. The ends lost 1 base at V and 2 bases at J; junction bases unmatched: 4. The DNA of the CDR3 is TGCGCCAGCAGCCAAGCGGAACAGGGGAACTATGGCTACACCTTC. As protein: CASSQAEQGNYGYTF.

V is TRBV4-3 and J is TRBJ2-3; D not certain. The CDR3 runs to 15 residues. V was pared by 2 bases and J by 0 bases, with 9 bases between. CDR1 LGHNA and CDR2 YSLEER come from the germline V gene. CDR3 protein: CASSQQALSTDTQYF. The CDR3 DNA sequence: TGCGCCAGCAGCCAACAGGCGCTGAGCACAGATACGCAGTATTTT.

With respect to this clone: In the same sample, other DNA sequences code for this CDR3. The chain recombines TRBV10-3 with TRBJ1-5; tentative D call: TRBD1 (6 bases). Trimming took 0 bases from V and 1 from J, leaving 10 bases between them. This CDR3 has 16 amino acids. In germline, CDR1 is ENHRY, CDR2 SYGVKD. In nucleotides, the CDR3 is TGTGCCATCAGTGAGTCGAGGGGGGGAAGCAATCAGCCCCAGCATTTT. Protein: CAISESRGGSNQPQHF.

This chain's CDR3 is CASSVAELRDTEAFF. The CDR3 DNA follows: TGTGCCAGCAGCGTAGCCGAATTGCGGGACACTGAAGCTTTCTTT. The chain recombines TRBV9 with TRBJ1-1, with no clear D. CDR3 length: 15 amino acids. Deletions cut 0 bases from V and 3 bases from J, with 12 bases between. Germline V gene lookup returns CDR1 SGDLS and CDR2 YYNGEE.